This T cell receptor beta chain was observed in a study of cytomegalovirus exposure and HLA in healthy donors. Study-wide points: In a later analysis, at a false discovery rate of 0.05, fewer than 20,000 TCR beta sequences matched HLA alleles. Later genetic work tied a missense DCLRE1C variant to beta-chain V and J trimming.

The V and J ends lost 2 bases and 5 bases respectively, with 12 bases between them. Germline CDR1 LGHNA, CDR2 YNFKEQ. The CDR3 is made up of 14 amino acids. The PCR used 60 Vbeta and 13 Jbeta primers. In the study's own analysis: In a later analysis, about 11 million of some 80 million unique beta chains occurred in at least two donors. TCRdb keeps only in-frame clones here, not all; method: immunoSEQ multiplex PCR. That table is the source of V, J and clone size, and D and trimming were worked out from the DNA. The sample carries approximately 170,000 clones, just over 70% recorded once. This clone was observed once. What it binds is not known.

The V call is TRBV4-2, the J call TRBJ2-5; D uncertain. The origin of this receptor is a man aged 18-30 years in good health and CMV-seropositive. Material for sequencing was PBMCs. The CDR3 is CASSQSDTRETQYF. The CDR3 DNA follows: TGTGCCAGCAGCCAAAGCGATACTCGGGAGACCCAGTACTTC.